These 32 T cell receptor beta chains were all obtained from the same sample, sequenced in a study of blood T cells in healthy people across ages. Sample-barcoded 5' priming and a J-beta primer mix drove a second PCR of 7 to 11 cycles. TCRdb re-analysed the 5' RACE reads in MiXCR, keeping a single row per CDR3 protein. There are about 620,000 distinct CDR3 sequences in the sample; 21% occur only once, and 3% to 4.5% lies in the top ten. Sequenced input: blood. Receptors originate from a man aged 65 to 85 in good health.

This clonotype was counted between two and nine times. The V and J genes are TRBV5-1 and TRBJ2-5; 8 bases line up with TRBD1. This CDR3 region has 14 residues. From germline, CDR1 is SGHRS and CDR2 YFSETQ. V was pared by 2 bases and J by 2 bases, with 2 bases of the junction left unmatched. The CDR3 DNA reads as TGCGCCAGCAGCTTCAACAGGGGGCAAGAGACCCAGTACTTC. This codes for CASSFNRGQETQYF.

The rearrangement uses TRBV6-6 and TRBJ1-1; D is possibly TRBD1 (5 bases). With 2 bases removed from V and 1 base from J, the gap between germline ends came to 11 bases. The V gene's germline CDR1 is MNHNY and CDR2 SVGAGI (reference sequence). The CDR3 contains 15 residues. CDR3 bases: TGTGCCAGCAGTTACACAGGAGCCCAGAACACTGAAGCTTTCTTT. Its protein product is CASSYTGAQNTEAFF.

The chain links TRBV18 to TRBJ1-5, with a possible D match to TRBD1 (5 bases). Trimming took off 3 bases at V and 6 bases at J, with 15 bases between the two ends. CDR1 and CDR2 (germline): KGHSH, LQKENI. The length of the CDR3 is 15 residues. CDR3 nucleotides: TGTGCCAGCTCACCCGGGGCGGCTGGTGGTCAGCCCCAGCATTTT. The encoded protein is CASSPGAAGGQPQHF.

This clonotype appeared a few times. The rearrangement links TRBV2 to TRBJ2-5; unclear D gene. The last part of the DNA fits TRBJ2-7 better; the J call may be wrong. Per the germline V gene, CDR1 is SNHLY and CDR2 is FYNNEI. CDR3 length equals 15 residues. CDR3 residues: CASTPVVLNTYEQYF. CDR3 bases: TGTGCCAGCACCCCGGTGGTCTTAAATACCTACGAGCAGTACTTC.

This clonotype was recorded a few times. In nucleotides, the CDR3 is TGTGCCAGCAGCCAAGACGAGGGGCGCCGTGAAAAACTGTTTTTT. Translation gives CASSQDEGRREKLFF. The chain joins TRBV14 to TRBJ1-4, with D possibly being TRBD1 (5 bases). Germline CDR1 is SGHDN and CDR2 is FVKESK. The CDR3 runs 15 residues. Trimming took 0 bases from V and 7 from J, leaving 12 bases between them.

This clonotype showed up many times. This chain connects TRBV12-3 or TRBV12-4 to TRBJ2-5; 8 bases are a match to TRBD2. V was pared by 4 bases and J by 5 bases, with 6 bases of the junction left unmatched. The CDR3 runs 14 residues. CDR3: CASSYGRAQETQYF. The CDR3 DNA follows: TGTGCCAGCAGTTACGGGAGGGCCCAGGAGACCCAGTACTTC.

The chain carries TRBV6-6 and TRBJ2-4, with 10 nucleotides matching TRBD1. The ends lost 4 bases at V and 5 bases at J; junction bases unmatched: 5. The CDR3 covers 15 residues. The germline V gene has CDR1 MNHNY and CDR2 SVGAGI (reference sequence). As DNA, the CDR3 is TGTGCCAGCAGTTGGGACAGGGGATACCAAAACATTCAGTACTTC. Translation gives CASSWDRGYQNIQYF.

This clonotype was counted at least ten times. The rearrangement joins TRBV6-6 to TRBJ2-3, with D tentatively TRBD2 (6 bases). V shed 6 bases and J shed 2 bases, with 9 bases lying between them. This CDR3 is built from 13 residues. CDR1 and CDR2 (germline): MNHNY, SVGAGI (reference sequence). The CDR3 sequence: CASRGLITDTQYF. The CDR3, as DNA: TGTGCCAGCAGGGGACTCATCACAGATACGCAGTATTTT.

This clonotype was seen more than once but under ten times. CDR3 protein: CASSLFGGGDTQYF. The CDR3 DNA follows: TGTGCCAGCAGCCTATTTGGTGGCGGGGATACGCAGTATTTT. The chain joins TRBV7-9 to TRBJ2-3; D is possibly TRBD2 (5 bases). Between the trimmed V and J ends, which lost 5 bases and 6 bases, there was a span of 15 bases. Looked up from germline, CDR1 is SEHNR and CDR2 is FQNEAQ (reference sequence). CDR3 size: 14 residues.

V gene TRBV20-1 combines with J gene TRBJ1-1; 9 bases map to TRBD1. The length of the CDR3 is 14 residues. Trimming took 6 bases from V and 0 from J; bases not matched to a gene: 5. The germline gives CDR1 DFQATT, CDR2 SNEGSKA (reference sequence). CDR3 sequence reads: CSAGGQGMNTEAFF. In nucleotides, the CDR3 is TGCAGTGCAGGCGGACAGGGGATGAACACTGAAGCTTTCTTT.

This clonotype showed up many times. The chain carries TRBV28 and TRBJ2-1, with 14 bases aligning to TRBD2. Germline values: CDR1 MDHEN, CDR2 SYDVKM. J lost 0 bases, V lost 7 bases, and 2 bases had no gene match. The CDR3 is 16 residues long. Here the CDR3 reads CASIGTSGSSYNEQFF. The CDR3 region has the DNA TGTGCCAGCATTGGGACTAGCGGGAGCTCCTACAATGAGCAGTTCTTC.

This clonotype was found a few times. The V and J genes are TRBV7-8 and TRBJ2-4; 7 nucleotides agree with TRBD2. The CDR3 has 13 residues. V lost 6 bases to trimming and J lost 15 bases; unmatched junction nucleotides: 14. Germline CDR1 SGHVS, CDR2 FQNEAQ. Here the CDR3 reads CASSFLVAGKRYF. As DNA, the CDR3 is TGTGCCAGCAGTTTCCTGGTAGCGGGCAAGCGGTACTTC.

This clonotype was detected only a few times. The chain combines TRBV28 with TRBJ2-7; 11 bases are shared with TRBD1. V shed 5 bases and J 5 bases; nucleotides not matched to a gene: 11. This CDR3 is 16 amino acids long. Germline CDR1 and CDR2: MDHEN and SYDVKM. The chain's CDR3 is CASSLWAGQGAHEQYF. In DNA form, the CDR3 reads TGTGCCAGCAGTCTCTGGGCCGGACAGGGGGCCCACGAGCAGTACTTC. The full variable domain, rest sourced from reference TRBV28 and TRBJ2-7, is DVKVTQSSRYLVKRTGEKVFLECVQDMDHENMFWYRQDPGLGLRLIYFSYDVKMKEKGDIPEGYSVSREKKERFSLILESASTNQTSMYLCASSLWAGQGAHEQYFGPGTRLTVT.

This clonotype has just a few counts. This chain connects TRBV7-2 to TRBJ2-5; no clear D. The J call could be wrong; TRBJ2-7 is a better fit for the DNA end. Germline CDR1 is SGHTA and CDR2 is FQGNSA. The CDR3 runs 14 residues. The CDR3 DNA is TGTGCCAGCAGCCCCACCGGGCAGATGTACGAGCAGTACTTC. Translation gives CASSPTGQMYEQYF.

The genes are TRBV9 and TRBJ2-2; D remains ambiguous. The V and J ends lost 6 bases and 0 bases respectively, with 6 bases between them. There are 13 residues in the CDR3. Germline CDR1 SGDLS, CDR2 YYNGEE. The CDR3 bases are TGTGCCAGCAAAACAGCGAACACCGGGGAGCTGTTTTTT. Protein product: CASKTANTGELFF. Together with reference TRBV9 and TRBJ2-2, the CDR3 gives the full variable domain: DSGVTQTPKHLITATGQRVTLRCSPRSGDLSVYWYQQSLDQGLQFLIQYYNGEERAKGNILERFSAQQFPDLHSELNLSSLELGDSALYFCASKTANTGELFFGEGSRLTVL.

The gene calls are TRBV6-4 and TRBJ2-3; D might be TRBD1 or TRBD2, each matching 5 bases. Germline assignment: CDR1 MRHNA and CDR2 SNTAGT. CDR3 length equals 16 residues. V gave up 6 bases and J gave up 0 bases, with 16 bases separating them. CDR3 sequence (DNA): TGTGCCAGCAGCCGGGACCCAGTGTTTAGCACAGATACGCAGTATTTT. Translated, it gives CASSRDPVFSTDTQYF.

This clonotype was found a few times. The genes are TRBV11-2 and TRBJ1-1; D is unresolved. This CDR3 region has 15 residues. Germline CDR1 is SGHAT and CDR2 is FQNNGV. Trimming shortened V by 0 bases and J by 7 bases, and 15 bases separated the two germline ends. The chain's CDR3 is CASSLERIVVSEAFF. DNA for the CDR3: TGTGCCAGCAGCTTAGAGAGGATTGTGGTTAGTGAAGCTTTCTTT.

This clonotype was recorded a few times. This chain links TRBV7-6 with TRBJ2-5, with D possibly TRBD1 on 6 matching bases. Germline CDR1 is SGHVS and CDR2 is FNYEAQ. The CDR3 runs to 14 residues. V was pared by 5 bases and J by 4 bases, with 14 bases between. The DNA of the CDR3 is TGTGCCAGCAGCCTCGGGACACAGATAGAGACCCAGTACTTC. Protein product: CASSLGTQIETQYF.

Concerning this clonotype itself: The junction shows a germline mismatch at one end, possibly a read error. The chain employs TRBV3-1 and TRBJ2-3; 12 bases are shared with TRBD2. There are 18 residues in the CDR3. In germline, CDR1 is LGHDT, CDR2 YNNKEL (reference sequence). The CDR3 here is CASNRERLAGAGTDMQYF. The CDR3 bases are TGTGCCAGCAACCGAGAAAGACTAGCGGGAGCAGGGACAGATATGCAGTATTTT.

The genes are TRBV29-1 and TRBJ2-3, with 10 bases lining up with TRBD2. Germline loops: CDR1 SQVTM, CDR2 ANQGSEA. The CDR3 covers 18 residues. After removal of 4 bases from V and 6 bases from J, the junction contained 19 bases not matched to a gene. CDR3 residues: CSVGPPAVASGRADTQYF. The CDR3, as DNA: TGCAGCGTTGGCCCCCCAGCCGTGGCTAGCGGGAGAGCTGATACGCAGTATTTT.

The gene calls are TRBV5-6 and TRBJ2-5; the match to TRBD2 covers 7 bases. The J segment lost 3 bases and the V segment lost 0 bases, leaving 2 bases of the junction unmatched. The CDR3 sequence is 14 residues long. Germline-derived CDR1 and CDR2 are SGHDT and YYEEEE. This CDR3 reads CASSLVLAEETQYF. The CDR3 bases are TGTGCCAGCAGCTTGGTTCTAGCGGAAGAGACCCAGTACTTC.

There are a few counts of this clonotype. The V call is TRBV18, the J call TRBJ2-2; D is tentatively TRBD1 or TRBD2 (5 bases each). This CDR3 has 15 amino acids. From germline, CDR1 is KGHSH and CDR2 LQKENI. V lost 4 bases and J lost 0, with 9 bases in between. In nucleotides, the CDR3 is TGTGCCAGCTCACGGGACGTCCCGAACACCGGGGAGCTGTTTTTT. Translating it yields CASSRDVPNTGELFF.

The chain carries TRBV28 and TRBJ2-5, with 8 positions matching TRBD1. The CDR3 has 14 amino acids. Unmatched junction bases numbered 7, after V lost 4 bases and J lost 6 bases. CDR1 is MDHEN and CDR2 is SYDVKM in the germline V gene. CDR3 nucleotide sequence: TGTGCCAGCAGTTCAGACAGGGGCTGGAAGACCCAGTACTTC. Translating gives CASSSDRGWKTQYF.

This chain joins TRBV9 and TRBJ2-3; 12 nucleotides align to TRBD2. CDR1 and CDR2 from the germline V gene are SGDLS and YYNGEE. The CDR3 is made up of 16 amino acids. V gave up 2 bases and J gave up 5 bases; unmatched junction bases: 6. CDR3 coding DNA: TGTGCCAGCAGCGTGAGACTAGCGGGAGTAGGAGATACGCAGTATTTT. This gives the protein CASSVRLAGVGDTQYF.

This clonotype was seen more than once but under ten times. The chain uses TRBV12-3 or TRBV12-4 and TRBJ2-5, with D uncertain. CDR3 length equals 12 residues. V lost 6 bases and J 7 bases, leaving 12 bases between the germline ends. The CDR3 DNA reads as TGTGCCAGCAGCCCCTTGCTCGGGACCCAGTACTTC. It encodes CASSPLLGTQYF.

V and J are TRBV7-6 and TRBJ2-5; 10 nucleotides align to TRBD2. The J call may be in error: the DNA end matches TRBJ2-1 better. Germline V CDR1 and CDR2: SGHVS, FNYEAQ. The CDR3 consists of 16 residues. The CDR3 here is CASTVRASGRSNEQFF. CDR3 coding DNA: TGTGCCAGCACCGTCAGGGCTAGCGGGAGAAGTAATGAGCAGTTCTTC.

The rearrangement uses TRBV19 and TRBJ2-2; D uncertain. V was clipped by 4 bases and J by 7 bases, with 7 bases between them. CDR3 length equals 12 residues. Germline V CDR1 and CDR2: LNHDA, SQIVND (reference sequence). This chain's CDR3 is CASSTGNGELFF. DNA for the CDR3: TGTGCCAGTAGTACAGGAAACGGGGAGCTGTTTTTT.

This chain links TRBV7-6 with TRBJ2-1; D is possibly TRBD1 (5 bases). There are 14 residues in the CDR3. V was clipped by 5 bases and J by 3 bases, with 11 bases between them. Germline CDR1 is SGHVS and CDR2 is FNYEAQ. Here the CDR3 DNA reads TGTGCCAGCAGCCCAGAAGGGGACTACAATGAGCAGTTCTTC. Translated, it gives CASSPEGDYNEQFF.

Comment on this clonotype: Being one base from a much bigger clone, this may be a read error. This chain links TRBV5-1 with TRBJ1-1; unclear D gene. V was trimmed by 2 bases and J by 1 base, leaving 6 bases between them. Germline V CDR1 and CDR2: SGHRS, YFSETQ. The CDR3 covers 13 residues. The CDR3 reads CASSFRWNTEAFF. The CDR3 region has the DNA TGCGCCAGCAGCTTCAGGTGGAACACTGAAGCTTTCTTT.

The chain links TRBV20-1 to TRBJ1-2; 10 bases agree with TRBD1. Germline values: CDR1 DFQATT, CDR2 SNEGSKA (reference sequence). The junction had 4 bases not matched to a gene; V was cut back by 0 bases and J by 6 bases. This CDR3 is built from 14 residues. In DNA form, the CDR3 reads TGCAGTGCTAGAGATTGGACAGGGGGAAATGGCTACACCTTC. Its protein is CSARDWTGGNGYTF.

This clonotype occurred a few times. J is TRBJ2-5 and V is TRBV7-9, with D hard to call. CDR1 SEHNR and CDR2 FQNEAQ come from the germline V gene (reference sequence). CDR3 length: 13 amino acids. V dropped 7 bases and J dropped 5 bases, with 14 bases sitting between them. Here the CDR3 DNA reads TGTGCCAGCACCCCCGGCGCCTCGGAGACCCAGTACTTC. Amino acid sequence: CASTPGASETQYF.

This rearrangement joins TRBV5-1 to TRBJ2-5, with D perhaps TRBD2 (6 bases). The DNA end is more similar to TRBJ2-7, so the J call may be wrong. The V gene's germline CDR1 is SGHRS and CDR2 YFSETQ. The CDR3 has 15 amino acids. CDR3 sequence reads: CASSLPNGSGNEQYF. In DNA form, the CDR3 reads TGCGCCAGCAGCTTGCCCAACGGGAGCGGCAACGAGCAGTACTTC.